This T cell receptor (beta chain) was recovered during a study of blood T cell repertoires in COVID-19. The assay was immunoSEQ multiplex PCR, and TCRdb's table has in-frame clones only and misses some. The sample includes fewer than 200,000 clones, around 81% of them seen just once. This CDR3 is 15 amino acids long. The germline V gene encodes CDR1 LGHDT and CDR2 YNNKEL (reference sequence). V was shortened by 2 bases and J by 2 bases, with 13 bases between the two germline ends. This receptor was obtained from a woman older than 75 with COVID-19, enrolled during active disease. Sequencing was done on a sample of peripheral blood. This chain uses TRBV3-1 (or the pseudogene TRBV3-2) with TRBJ2-7, with D possibly being TRBD2 (6 bases). In nucleotides, the CDR3 is TGTGCCAGCAGCCAAACCGGGACTGGGACCTACGAGCAGTACTTC. This translates into CASSQTGTGTYEQYF.